This T cell receptor beta chain was found in a study of blood T cell repertoires in COVID-19. TCRdb's table, derived via immunoSEQ multiplex PCR, lists solely in-frame clones and lacks some. The repertoire holds about 140,000 clones, with approximately 80% as singletons. All enrollees were roughly 18 to 89 years old and from roughly 26 US areas. Sequenced input: PBMCs or T cells enriched from blood (not recorded which). The sequence came from a man aged 50-60 years in a cohort exposed to, infected with or recovered from COVID-19 (not recorded which).

CDR3 bases: TGTGCCAGCAGTTTCCCGACCGGGTCAAATGAAAAACTGTTTTTT. Its protein product is CASSFPTGSNEKLFF. The chain is built from TRBV28 and TRBJ1-4; D ambiguous. Trimming removed 3 bases at V and 5 bases at J, with 13 bases between. CDR1 is MDHEN, CDR2 SYDVKM, per germline. The CDR3 extends over 15 amino acids.